These T cell receptor beta chains were read from a single sample in a study of T cells after yellow fever vaccination. TCRdb used MiXCR to reprocess the 5' RACE reads, holding one entry per CDR3 protein. The table includes 250,000 to 400,000 distinct CDR3 sequences, roughly 3.9% detected once. The sequencing here drew on PBMCs, taken 5 days after the yellow fever booster vaccination. These receptors originate from a man aged 18 to 29 who received the YFV17D yellow fever vaccine. Each CDR3 is given with its conserved first and last residue. Each record gives: clone size, V gene, D gene, J gene, CDR3 protein, CDR3 DNA. A D gene is named only where the DNA matches it firmly. Clone size, where shown, is once, few, many, or a class for clones that have expanded.

NA,TRBV5-1,NA,TRBJ2-1,CASSDEPSASYNEQFF,TGCGCCAGCAGCGACGAGCCTAGCGCGTCCTACAATGAGCAGTTCTTC
many,TRBV6-5,TRBD2,TRBJ2-2,CASSLRTSGVELFF,TGTGCCAGCAGTTTGCGGACTAGCGGGGTGGAGCTGTTTTTT
many,TRBV5-1,NA,TRBJ2-7,CASSSAGTPYEQYF,TGCGCCAGCAGCTCCGCCGGGACGCCCTACGAGCAGTACTTC
few,TRBV7-9,TRBD2,TRBJ2-2,CASTLLAGLTGELFF,TGTGCCAGCACCCTACTAGCGGGGTTGACCGGGGAGCTGTTTTTT
many,TRBV9,NA,TRBJ1-6,CASSAFLGSDSPLHF,TGTGCCAGCAGCGCCTTTCTGGGCTCTGACTCACCCCTCCACTTT
few,TRBV11-2,NA,TRBJ1-1,CASSPVDRRDEAFF,TGTGCCAGCAGCCCAGTCGACCGACGGGACGAAGCTTTCTTT
NA,TRBV20-1,TRBD2,TRBJ2-1,CSARSILAGGSSYNEQFF,TGCAGTGCGAGAAGTATCCTAGCGGGGGGTAGCTCCTACAATGAGCAGTTCTTC
NA,TRBV5-4,TRBD1,TRBJ2-2,CASSPREQGLAGELFF,TGTGCCAGCAGCCCGCGTGAACAGGGGCTTGCCGGGGAGCTGTTTTTT
NA,TRBV4-3,NA,TRBJ1-2,CASSQDPQRSYGYTF,TGCGCCAGCAGCCAAGATCCGCAGAGGAGCTATGGCTACACCTTC
many,TRBV5-1,TRBD1,TRBJ1-1,CASSLQGAVTEAFF,TGCGCCAGCAGCTTACAGGGGGCCGTCACTGAAGCTTTCTTT
few,TRBV5-1,NA,TRBJ1-2,CASSSTRGSWDYGYTF,TGCGCCAGCAGCTCGACGAGGGGATCATGGGACTATGGCTACACCTTC
few,TRBV20-1,NA,TRBJ2-3,CSARDSGSTDTQYF,TGCAGTGCTAGAGATAGCGGCAGCACAGATACGCAGTATTTT
few,TRBV6-2/TRBV6-3,NA,TRBJ1-1,CASSRPGTILEAFF,TGTGCCAGCAGTAGACCGGGGACGATTCTTGAAGCTTTCTTT
few,TRBV6-5,NA,TRBJ1-4,CASSPMTTNEKLFF,TGTGCCAGCAGCCCTATGACAACTAATGAAAAACTGTTTTTT
NA,TRBV20-1,NA,TRBJ2-3,CSALEPRQSTDTQYF,TGCAGTGCTCTGGAGCCTAGGCAGAGCACAGATACGCAGTATTTT
many,TRBV27,NA,TRBJ2-5,CASSLSRQETQYF,TGTGCCAGCAGTTTATCCCGCCAAGAGACCCAGTACTTC
many,TRBV27,NA,TRBJ1-4,CASSPGTPWKEKLFF,TGTGCCAGCAGCCCCGGGACCCCATGGAAAGAAAAACTGTTTTTT
few,TRBV5-4,TRBD2,TRBJ2-5,CASSPAGGGRWETQYF,TGTGCCAGCAGCCCGGCGGGAGGGGGGCGTTGGGAGACCCAGTACTTC
many,TRBV20-1,NA,TRBJ2-1,CSARDLAGSSYNEQFF,TGCAGTGCTAGAGATCTGGCAGGGAGCTCCTACAATGAGCAGTTCTTC
NA,TRBV7-8,NA,TRBJ2-5,CASSLGWRETQYF,TGTGCCAGCAGCTTAGGGTGGCGGGAGACCCAGTACTTC
NA,TRBV14,NA,TRBJ1-1,CASNPGPNTEAFF,TGTGCCAGCAACCCGGGCCCCAACACTGAAGCTTTCTTT
many,TRBV5-1,TRBD1,TRBJ1-6,CASRLQPTGVGNSPLHF,TGCGCCAGCAGATTACAGCCTACAGGGGTCGGTAATTCACCCCTCCACTTT
many,TRBV5-1,NA,TRBJ2-1,CASSLIPHNEQFF,TGCGCCAGCAGCTTGATTCCGCACAATGAGCAGTTCTTC
few,TRBV6-1,NA,TRBJ1-3,CASSASGSSGNTIYF,TGTGCCAGCAGTGCCTCGGGGAGCTCTGGAAACACCATATATTTT
many,TRBV27,TRBD1,TRBJ1-6,CASSFAGGEYSPLHF,TGTGCCAGCAGTTTTGCAGGGGGGGAATACTCACCCCTCCACTTT
many,TRBV12-3/TRBV12-4,NA,TRBJ1-1,CASSIRREGENTEAFF,TGTGCCAGCAGTATTCGCAGGGAAGGGGAGAACACTGAAGCTTTCTTT
few,TRBV5-6,NA,TRBJ1-2,CASSLGAPYGYTF,TGTGCCAGCAGCTTGGGGGCTCCCTATGGCTACACCTTC
many,TRBV20-1,NA,TRBJ1-1,CRGWGTEAFF,TGCAGGGGGTGGGGGACTGAAGCTTTCTTT
many,TRBV20-1,TRBD1,TRBJ1-2,CSARPTGALWGYTF,TGCAGTGCTAGGCCGACAGGGGCTCTATGGGGCTACACCTTC
few,TRBV7-2,NA,TRBJ1-5,CASSIFNQPQHF,TGTGCCAGCAGTATTTTCAATCAGCCCCAGCATTTT
NA,TRBV19,NA,TRBJ2-7,CASSVEFAQRHEQYF,TGTGCCAGTAGTGTGGAATTTGCGCAGCGCCACGAGCAGTACTTC
many,TRBV20-1,TRBD1,TRBJ1-4,CSAPSRTGVDEKLFF,TGCAGTGCACCCTCCAGGACAGGGGTTGATGAAAAACTGTTTTTT
few,TRBV18,TRBD1,TRBJ2-5,CASSQRGTGEETQYF,TGTGCCAGCTCACAACGAGGGACAGGGGAAGAGACCCAGTACTTC
NA,TRBV12-3/TRBV12-4,NA,TRBJ1-3,CASSFGGAGGNTIYF,TGTGCCAGCAGTTTTGGGGGCGCGGGTGGAAACACCATATATTTT
many,TRBV6-2/TRBV6-3,TRBD2,TRBJ2-2,CASSSPGLAGENTGELFF,TGTGCCAGCAGTTCTCCGGGCCTAGCGGGGGAGAACACCGGGGAGCTGTTTTTT
few,TRBV4-1,NA,TRBJ1-1,CASSQGGLTEAFF,TGCGCCAGCAGCCAAGGGGGTCTCACTGAAGCTTTCTTT
NA,TRBV7-9,TRBD1,TRBJ1-1,CASSHMATGAPGGTEAFF,TGTGCCAGCAGCCATATGGCGACAGGGGCTCCTGGGGGCACTGAAGCTTTCTTT
few,TRBV12-3/TRBV12-4,NA,TRBJ2-7,CASSLGVFGEQYF,TGTGCCAGCAGTTTAGGTGTTTTTGGCGAGCAGTACTTC